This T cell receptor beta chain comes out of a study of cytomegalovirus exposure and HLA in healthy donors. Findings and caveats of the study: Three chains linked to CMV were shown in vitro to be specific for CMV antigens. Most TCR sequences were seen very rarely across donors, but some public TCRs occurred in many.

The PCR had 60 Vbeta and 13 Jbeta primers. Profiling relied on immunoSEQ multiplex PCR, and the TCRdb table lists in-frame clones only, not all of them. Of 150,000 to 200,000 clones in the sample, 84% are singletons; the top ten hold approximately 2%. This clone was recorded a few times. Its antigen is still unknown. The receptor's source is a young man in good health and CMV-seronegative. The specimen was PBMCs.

DNA of the CDR3: TGTGCCAGCAATACAGGGGCCCATGAGCAGTTCTTC. Amino acids: CASNTGAHEQFF. The chain employs TRBV6-5 and TRBJ2-1; 7 positions match TRBD1. Germline V lookup: CDR1 MNHEY, CDR2 SVGAGI. The CDR3 runs 12 residues. Germline trimming cut 7 bases from V and 8 bases from J; bases unmatched to any gene: 5.